This T cell receptor (beta chain) was captured in a study of blood T cell repertoires in COVID-19. Trimming pared 2 bases from V and 2 bases from J, leaving 16 bases between. This CDR3 has 17 amino acids. Germline lookup yields CDR1 MNHEY and CDR2 SVGEGT. Assay used: immunoSEQ multiplex PCR; TCRdb lists only in-frame clones, some missing. Among some 160,000 clones, 80% to 90% were seen once, and the ten largest hold around 2.1%. This TCR was sampled from a woman of 80 years or more with acute or convalescent COVID-19. The V gene is TRBV6-2 or TRBV6-3, the J gene TRBJ1-5, with unresolved D. Material: peripheral blood. The CDR3 DNA is TGTGCCAGCAGTTACCCCGAAGGAGTTCGAGGCAATCAGCCCCAGCATTTT. Translating gives CASSYPEGVRGNQPQHF.